Below, 8 T cell receptor beta chains from the same sample are listed, as sequenced in a study of T cell repertoires and Cas9 in healthy adults. Here immunoSEQ multiplex PCR was the method, and the copy in TCRdb shows in-frame clones only, minus some. This table holds 20,000 to 25,000 clones, about 89% found once. Sequences were obtained from CD4+ effector T cells (CD127+, CD25-, CD137-, CD154-) from PBMCs; culture status not recorded. The receptor source for this set is a human donor in good health.

V is TRBV6-5 and J is TRBJ1-2; D is possibly TRBD1 (5 bases). The CDR3 extends over 14 amino acids. Trimming stripped 5 bases from V and 0 bases from J, with 10 bases between. In germline, CDR1 is MNHEY, CDR2 SVGAGI. The CDR3 loop reads CASSGWGANYGYTF. In nucleotides, the CDR3 is TGTGCCAGCAGTGGGTGGGGGGCTAACTATGGCTACACCTTC.

The J gene is TRBJ1-2, the V gene TRBV23-1; TRBD1 agrees at 8 bases. TRBV23-1 is an open reading frame whose function is uncertain. The length of the CDR3 is 12 residues. Trimming cost V 11 bases and J 3 bases; bases outside gene matches: 5. The chain's CDR3 is CAGSDRDYGYTF. CDR3 coding DNA: TGCGCCGGTTCGGACAGGGACTATGGCTACACCTTC.

The chain uses TRBV7-8 and TRBJ1-1; 8 bases line up with TRBD1. V shed 6 bases and J 6 bases; nucleotides not matched to a gene: 9. The CDR3 totals 14 residues. Looked up from germline, CDR1 is SGHVS and CDR2 is FQNEAQ. The CDR3 DNA reads TGTGCCAGCAGGCAATCCGGGACAGGCCCTGAAGCTTTCTTT. The encoded protein is CASRQSGTGPEAFF.

The chain uses TRBV6-5 and TRBJ2-3; D gene ambiguous. CDR1 MNHEY and CDR2 SVGAGI come from the germline V gene. This CDR3 region has 14 residues. Trimming took off 6 bases at V and 2 bases at J, with 12 bases between the two ends. The CDR3 spells CASRTARITDTQYF. The CDR3 DNA reads TGTGCCAGCAGAACAGCCCGAATCACAGATACGCAGTATTTT.

The sample holds one count of this clone. The chain combines TRBV28 with TRBJ1-6, with D hard to call. V lost 0 bases and J lost 8, with 14 bases in between. Germline V gene data show CDR1 as MDHEN and CDR2 as SYDVKM. The CDR3 consists of 16 residues. The CDR3 nucleotides read TGTGCCAGCAGTTTATGGGCAGGCCCGGATCATTCACCCCTCCACTTT. Encoded protein: CASSLWAGPDHSPLHF.

V gene TRBV11-2 combines with J gene TRBJ2-7; D assignment may be TRBD1 or TRBD2 (5 bases each). This CDR3 region has 13 residues. Germline V gives CDR1 SGHAT, CDR2 FQNNGV. The V gene lost 5 bases and the J gene lost 5 bases, with 13 bases spanning the gap. Written as DNA, the CDR3 is TGTGCCAGCAGCCCAAGCCGGGGCCACGAGCAGTACTTC. Amino acid sequence: CASSPSRGHEQYF.

This sequence joins TRBV7-3 and TRBJ2-1; 7 nucleotides agree with TRBD2. Trimming cost V 5 bases and J 5 bases; bases outside gene matches: 12. Germline V gene lookup returns CDR1 SGHTA and CDR2 FQGTGA. This CDR3 region has 16 residues. The CDR3: CASSPYLGGSHNEQFF. The CDR3, as DNA: TGTGCCAGCAGCCCCTACCTGGGCGGGAGCCACAATGAGCAGTTCTTC.

The rearrangement links TRBV6-5 to TRBJ2-3, with TRBD1 matching over 11 bases. The CDR3 is 15 amino acids. Unmatched junction bases numbered 4, after V lost 6 bases and J lost 2 bases. Germline V gene sequence: CDR1 MNHEY, CDR2 SVGAGI. CDR3 in DNA: TGTGCCAGCAGCCTGGGACAGGGGGTCACAGATACGCAGTATTTT. Amino acid sequence: CASSLGQGVTDTQYF.